The 15 T cell receptor beta chains presented below share a single source sample, sequenced in a study of blood T cell repertoires in COVID-19. Profiled with immunoSEQ multiplex PCR; TCRdb holds only in-frame clones, not every one. The table lists 140,000 or so clones, about 79% of them singletons. Sequenced material: peripheral blood. The source is an elderly woman with acute or convalescent COVID-19.

Written as DNA, the CDR3 is TGTGCCAGCAGCCAAGACGGAGGGGTGAACACCGGGGAGCTGTTTTTT. It yields the protein CASSQDGGVNTGELFF. The rearrangement joins TRBV3-1 (or the pseudogene TRBV3-2) to TRBJ2-2; TRBD2 might be the D (6 bases). The V end lost 0 bases, the J end lost 1 base, and 9 bases lay between the germline ends. The CDR3 runs to 16 residues. Germline V gene lookup returns CDR1 LGHDT and CDR2 YNNKEL (reference sequence).

The V and J genes are TRBV19 and TRBJ1-1; TRBD1 aligns across 7 bases. J gave up 10 bases and V 3 bases, and 5 bases lay outside the gene matches. Germline V gene lookup returns CDR1 LNHDA and CDR2 SQIVND (reference sequence). The CDR3 spans 12 residues. CDR3 in amino acids: CASSMGEGAAFF. Written as DNA, the CDR3 is TGTGCCAGTAGTATGGGCGAGGGGGCAGCTTTCTTT.

Concerning this clone itself: At one end, the junction sequence differs from germline, possibly due to a read error. The V and J genes are TRBV19 and TRBJ1-1; 10 bases match TRBD1. CDR3 length: 16 amino acids. The germline V gene encodes CDR1 LNHDA and CDR2 SQIVND (reference sequence). The CDR3 is CASSIGQGVENSEAFF. Here the CDR3 DNA reads TGTGCCAGTAGTATCGGACAGGGGGTTGAGAACTCTGAAGCTTTCTTT. Full variable domain (outside the CDR3, taken from reference TRBV19 and TRBJ1-1): DGGITQSPKYLFRKEGQNVTLSCEQNLNHDAMYWYRQDPGQGLRLIYYSQIVNDFQKGDIAEGYSVSREKKESFPLTVTSAQKNPTAFYLCASSIGQGVENSEAFFGQGTRLTVV.

CDR3 bases: TGTGCCAGCAGCTTAACCCCGACCCGCGCGGGGTTCTTC. It translates to CASSLTPTRAGFF. This chain connects TRBV7-8 to TRBJ2-1; D possibly corresponds to TRBD2 (5 bases). The CDR3 runs 13 residues. V lost 2 bases and J 15 bases, leaving 17 bases between the germline ends. CDR1 is SGHVS and CDR2 is FQNEAQ in the germline V gene.

The V and J genes are TRBV7-2 and TRBJ2-3; 10 nucleotides line up with TRBD2. This CDR3 is built from 16 residues. V lost 4 bases and J lost 3; bases outside the gene matches: 7. Germline CDR1 and CDR2: SGHTA and FQGNSA. As DNA, the CDR3 is TGTGCCAGCAGCTACCAAGCTAGCGGGGGAACAGATACGCAGTATTTT. Protein: CASSYQASGGTDTQYF.

The chain joins TRBV3-1 (or the pseudogene TRBV3-2) to TRBJ1-1; 7 positions agree with TRBD1. With 1 base clipped from V and 4 bases from J, the junction kept 9 bases outside the gene matches. Germline V lookup: CDR1 LGHDT, CDR2 YNNKEL (reference sequence). The CDR3 has 16 amino acids. CDR3: CASSQGSGGRGTEAFF. The CDR3 nucleotides are TGTGCCAGCAGCCAAGGATCAGGGGGGCGAGGCACTGAAGCTTTCTTT.

This clone was detected once. The chain employs TRBV7-2 and TRBJ2-1; D might be TRBD2 (7 bases). With 5 bases removed from V and 9 bases from J, the gap between germline ends came to 17 bases. Per the germline V gene, CDR1 is SGHTA and CDR2 is FQGNSA. The CDR3 has 14 amino acids. The CDR3 DNA reads as TGTGCCAGCAGCCCTGGGGGGGGGCAAGGTGAGCAGTTCTTC. Translating it yields CASSPGGGQGEQFF.

V usage is TRBV6-2 or TRBV6-3 and J usage is TRBJ2-7; D remains ambiguous. V lost 2 bases and J lost 1, with 9 bases in between. The CDR3 contains 14 residues. The V gene's germline CDR1 is MNHEY and CDR2 SVGEGT. The CDR3 reads CASSYRQTSYEQYF. For the CDR3, the DNA is TGTGCCAGCAGTTACAGGCAGACTTCCTACGAGCAGTACTTC.

V usage is TRBV7-9 and J usage is TRBJ2-7, with 9 positions matching TRBD1. The length of the CDR3 is 16 residues. Germline loops: CDR1 SEHNR, CDR2 FQNEAQ (reference sequence). J was trimmed by 4 bases and V by 2 bases; bases with no gene match: 9. CDR3 in amino acids: CASSLPRTGDLYEQYF. CDR3 DNA sequence: TGTGCCAGCAGCTTACCCAGGACAGGGGACCTATACGAGCAGTACTTC.

This chain uses TRBV12-3 or TRBV12-4 with TRBJ1-2; maybe TRBD1 (5 bases). The CDR3 loop spans 12 amino acids. The ends were cut back, 3 bases at V and 7 bases at J, with 9 bases in the middle. The CDR3 DNA follows: TGTGCCAGCAGTTTGTTTAGGGGTGGCTACACCTTC. Its translation: CASSLFRGGYTF.

The chain employs TRBV5-1 and TRBJ2-5, with D uncertain. CDR1 and CDR2 (germline): SGHRS, YFSETQ. Trimming removed 0 bases at V and 6 bases at J, with 9 bases between. This CDR3 region has 13 residues. CDR3 residues: CASSLDSQKTQYF. In nucleotides, the CDR3 is TGCGCCAGCAGCTTGGACAGTCAAAAGACCCAGTACTTC. Looking up the rest from reference TRBV5-1 and TRBJ2-5 gives the full variable domain: KAGVTQTPRYLIKTRGQQVTLSCSPISGHRSVSWYQQTPGQGLQFLFEYFSETQRNKGNFPGRFSGRQFSNSRSEMNVSTLELGDSALYLCASSLDSQKTQYFGPGTRLLVL.

V and J are TRBV19 and TRBJ1-2, with 9 nucleotides matching TRBD1. The CDR3 sequence is 14 residues long. V dropped 3 bases and J dropped 4; count of bases not matched to a gene: 3. In germline, CDR1 is LNHDA, CDR2 SQIVND (reference sequence). This CDR3 reads CASSIGQGSYGYTF. Written as DNA, the CDR3 is TGTGCCAGTAGTATCGGACAGGGGTCCTATGGCTACACCTTC.

The V call is TRBV7-3, the J call TRBJ2-1, with TRBD2 matching over 9 bases. V lost 3 bases, J lost 8 bases, and 5 bases stayed unmatched. Germline V gene data show CDR1 as SGHTA and CDR2 as FQGTGA. The CDR3 loop spans 14 amino acids. The CDR3 loop reads CASSFSGGLYEQFF. CDR3 coding DNA: TGTGCCAGCAGCTTTAGCGGGGGCCTCTATGAGCAGTTCTTC.

This chain links TRBV18 with TRBJ2-2, with D possibly being TRBD1 (6 bases). Germline CDR1 reads KGHSH; CDR2 reads LQKENI. V gave up 3 bases and J gave up 4 bases, with 12 bases separating them. The CDR3 is made up of 15 amino acids. For the CDR3, the DNA is TGTGCCAGCTCACCGAGAACAGGGACCACCGGGGAGCTGTTTTTT. Protein sequence: CASSPRTGTTGELFF.

V usage is TRBV3-1 (or the pseudogene TRBV3-2) and J usage is TRBJ1-2, with TRBD1 identical over 9 bases. The CDR3 is made up of 14 amino acids. After removal of 1 base from V and 7 bases from J, the junction contained 4 bases not matched to a gene. Germline V gene data show CDR1 as LGHDT and CDR2 as YNNKEL (reference sequence). CDR3 loop: CASSQVQGAAGYTF. In DNA, the CDR3 is TGTGCCAGCAGCCAAGTACAGGGGGCTGCTGGCTACACCTTC.